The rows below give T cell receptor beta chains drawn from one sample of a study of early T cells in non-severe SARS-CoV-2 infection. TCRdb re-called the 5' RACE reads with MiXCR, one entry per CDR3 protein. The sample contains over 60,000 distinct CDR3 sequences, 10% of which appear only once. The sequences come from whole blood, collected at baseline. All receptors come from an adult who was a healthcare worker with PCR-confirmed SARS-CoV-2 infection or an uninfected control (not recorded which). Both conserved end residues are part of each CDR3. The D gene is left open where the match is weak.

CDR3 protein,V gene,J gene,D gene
CSATERGGRTDTQYF,TRBV20-1,TRBJ2-3,-
CASSGGGGYYGYTF,TRBV12-3/TRBV12-4,TRBJ1-2,-
CASSKGISWDF,TRBV9,TRBJ2-1,-
CASSGGIPRYEQYF,TRBV6-1,TRBJ2-7,-
CASSTQGTGEQYF,TRBV19,TRBJ2-7,-
CASSLDIDTQYF,TRBV7-9,TRBJ2-3,-
CASRRGGFLSEQYF,TRBV11-1,TRBJ2-7,-
CASSGALTHYEQYF,TRBV6-1,TRBJ2-7,-
CASSFGQGALADTQYF,TRBV6-2/TRBV6-3,TRBJ2-3,TRBD1
CASSYFWGLTKNIQYF,TRBV6-7,TRBJ2-4,-
CASSLERDTQYF,TRBV7-9,TRBJ2-3,-
CASSSAQGDDTQYF,TRBV5-4,TRBJ2-3,TRBD1
CASSEGRRGELFF,TRBV2,TRBJ2-2,-
CASTYRGGGYTF,TRBV7-9,TRBJ1-2,-
CASSIGQTTNEKLFF,TRBV19,TRBJ1-4,-
CASRGGYNSPLHF,TRBV6-2/TRBV6-3,TRBJ1-6,-
CASSWGSRDSYEQYF,TRBV13,TRBJ2-7,-
CAISEGRGAYTDTQYF,TRBV10-3,TRBJ2-3,-
CSASPPGAQNTGELFF,TRBV20-1,TRBJ2-2,-
CAWSVGKGQQYF,TRBV30,TRBJ2-7,-
CASSLLAPDTQYF,TRBV7-3,TRBJ2-3,-
CASSLAQEKLFF,TRBV7-6,TRBJ1-4,-
CAISTSDSTNEQFF,TRBV10-3,TRBJ2-1,TRBD2
CASSETGATYEQYF,TRBV4-2,TRBJ2-7,TRBD1
CAWSAGDPQPQHF,TRBV30,TRBJ1-5,-
CASSLTTGILYEQYF,TRBV7-9,TRBJ2-7,TRBD1
CASSQMGHTYGYTF,TRBV3-1,TRBJ1-2,-
CACTGRSNTEAFF,TRBV30,TRBJ1-1,-
CASSFGQENEQYF,TRBV5-1,TRBJ2-7,-
CASSEALLRGTEAFF,TRBV2,TRBJ1-1,-
CASSALSEQYF,TRBV7-8,TRBJ2-7,-
CATSDPSGTGHIGQFF,TRBV24-1,TRBJ2-1,-
CASSRNSGTGVPTNEKLFF,TRBV19,TRBJ1-4,TRBD1
CASSLTRPSALHF,TRBV4-3,TRBJ1-6,-
CASSLVGNEQYF,TRBV11-2,TRBJ2-7,-
CASREFPSNEQFF,TRBV5-6,TRBJ2-1,-
CASSPGQGTDTQYF,TRBV27,TRBJ2-3,TRBD1
CASSQVGEQYF,TRBV3-1,TRBJ2-7,-
CASSVASGDPYEQYF,TRBV9,TRBJ2-7,-
CAWSPTHQGLAGGLGPDTQYF,TRBV30,TRBJ2-3,TRBD2